Each of the 5 T cell receptor beta chains below was sequenced from the same sample in a study of shared clonotypes between healthy human individuals. Naive CD8 isolation took CD45RO-negative cells positively selected for CCR7 and excluded terminally differentiated effector memory CD45RA+ cells. Assay used: immunoSEQ multiplex PCR; TCRdb lists only in-frame clones, some missing. The data contain hundreds of thousands of clones, roughly 96% of them singletons. Material for sequencing was naive CD8+ T cells sorted from blood. These receptors were obtained from a man aged 25 to 45 in good health.

The chain joins TRBV5-4 to TRBJ2-7; the match to TRBD1 covers 9 bases. Per the germline V gene, CDR1 is SGHNT and CDR2 is YYREEE (reference sequence). The CDR3 consists of 14 residues. V lost 2 bases and J lost 3; bases outside the gene matches: 3. CDR3 coding DNA: TGTGCCAGCAGCTTAGGACAGGGGATCTACGAGCAGTACTTC. Protein product: CASSLGQGIYEQYF.

The V gene is TRBV6-5, the J gene TRBJ2-2; TRBD2 might be the D (5 bases). CDR3 length: 13 residues. V gave up 6 bases and J gave up 4 bases, with 9 bases separating them. Germline lookup yields CDR1 MNHEY and CDR2 SVGAGI. CDR3 in DNA: TGTGCCAGCAGGAGGGTCACCACCGGGGAGCTGTTTTTT. Its protein is CASRRVTTGELFF.

This chain links TRBV29-1 with TRBJ2-1; D perhaps matches TRBD2 (6 bases). CDR1 is SQVTM and CDR2 is ANQGSEA in the germline V gene. Trimming left V 4 bases short and J 8 bases short, with 12 bases between. The CDR3 contains 12 residues. CDR3 sequence (DNA): TGCAGCGTTGTATGGGGACTTTATGAGCAGTTCTTC. It codes for CSVVWGLYEQFF.

The chain employs TRBV10-3 and TRBJ2-2, with D hard to call. Germline V CDR1 and CDR2: ENHRY, SYGVKD. Trimming shortened V by 3 bases and J by 6 bases, and 20 bases separated the two germline ends. CDR3 length: 17 amino acids. The CDR3 DNA reads as TGTGCCATCAGTGATCCAGGACCCACCACGCGAGCCGGGGAGCTGTTTTTT. Its translation is CAISDPGPTTRAGELFF.

This chain connects TRBV29-1 to TRBJ2-7; D unclear. Trimming left V 0 bases short and J 3 bases short, with 12 bases between. The CDR3 loop spans 14 amino acids. Per the germline V gene, CDR1 is SQVTM and CDR2 is ANQGSEA. CDR3 amino acids: CSVEETLPNYEQYF. The CDR3 DNA follows: TGCAGCGTTGAAGAGACACTACCTAACTACGAGCAGTACTTC.